These 12 T cell receptor beta chains share one sample of origin, sequenced in a study of blood T cell repertoires in COVID-19. Sequencing was performed with immunoSEQ multiplex PCR; in TCRdb, only in-frame clones are kept and a portion is missing. The sample records 95,000 to 110,000 clones, approximately 80% being singletons. Source material: peripheral blood. These receptors all stem from a man aged 60 to 75 with acute or convalescent COVID-19.

The genes are TRBV28 and TRBJ1-1, with D perhaps matching TRBD1 (6 bases). V lost 7 bases and J lost 0, with 15 bases in between. The CDR3 has 15 residues. CDR1 is MDHEN, CDR2 SYDVKM, per germline. The CDR3: CASIPGGALNTEAFF. CDR3 nucleotide sequence: TGTGCCAGCATCCCTGGGGGGGCCCTGAACACTGAAGCTTTCTTT.

V and J are TRBV11-3 and TRBJ2-1; 11 bases are a match to TRBD2. The V gene's germline CDR1 is SGHNT and CDR2 YENEEA. Trimming at V came to 5 bases and at J to 7 bases, leaving 4 bases not matched to a gene. The CDR3 consists of 14 residues. The CDR3 is CASSPASGRNEQFF. CDR3 DNA: TGTGCCAGCAGCCCAGCTAGCGGGAGGAATGAGCAGTTCTTC. The full variable domain, rest sourced from reference TRBV11-3 and TRBJ2-1, is EAGVVQSPRYKIIEKKQPVAFWCNPISGHNTLYWYLQNLGQGPELLIRYENEEAVDDSQLPKDRFSAERLKGVDSTLKIQPAELGDSAVYLCASSPASGRNEQFFGPGTRLTVL.

The V call is TRBV12-3 or TRBV12-4, the J call TRBJ2-2, with unresolved D. V lost 5 bases to trimming and J lost 5 bases, with 9 bases between them. The CDR3 is 13 residues long. CDR3 DNA: TGTGCCAGCAGTGCGCAGCGAACCGGGGAGCTGTTTTTT. It yields the protein CASSAQRTGELFF.

The rearrangement uses TRBV2 and TRBJ1-4; D is possibly TRBD1 (5 bases). CDR1 and CDR2 from the germline V gene are SNHLY and FYNNEI. V lost 2 bases to trimming and J lost 7 bases, with 8 bases between them. This CDR3 has 13 amino acids. The CDR3 DNA reads TGTGCCAGCAGTGAATTTAGGGGTGAAAAACTGTTTTTT. Its protein is CASSEFRGEKLFF. The whole variable domain, filled in from reference TRBV2 and TRBJ1-4, reads EPEVTQTPSHQVTQMGQEVILRCVPISNHLYFYWYRQILGQKVEFLVSFYNNEISEKSEIFDDQFSVERPDGSNFTLKIRSTKLEDSAMYFCASSEFRGEKLFFGSGTQLSVL.

The rearrangement uses TRBV18 and TRBJ1-1; D may be TRBD1 (6 bases). This CDR3 is 13 amino acids long. Germline V gene lookup returns CDR1 KGHSH and CDR2 LQKENI. V lost 6 bases, J lost 8 bases, and 16 bases lay in between. The CDR3 DNA reads TGTGCCAGCTCCCAATTAGGGGGGGCCGAAGCTTTCTTT. Its protein is CASSQLGGAEAFF.

The chain is built from TRBV5-1 and TRBJ2-7; 7 bases fit TRBD1. CDR3 length: 14 residues. Trimming cost V 3 bases and J 5 bases; bases outside gene matches: 8. Germline V gene lookup returns CDR1 SGHRS and CDR2 YFSETQ. This CDR3 is CASSWGTEENEQYF. The DNA for the CDR3 is TGCGCCAGCAGCTGGGGGACAGAGGAGAACGAGCAGTACTTC.

The chain carries TRBV19 and TRBJ1-1; perhaps TRBD1 as D (6 bases). The CDR3 is 14 residues long. CDR1 LNHDA and CDR2 SQIVND come from the germline V gene (reference sequence). V lost 6 bases, J lost 7 bases, and 18 bases lay in between. The CDR3 is CASSPGRGGSEAFF. CDR3 nucleotides: TGTGCCAGTAGCCCTGGCAGGGGAGGGAGTGAAGCTTTCTTT.

This sequence joins TRBV5-1 and TRBJ2-2; D is unclear. With 7 bases removed from V and 4 bases from J, the gap between germline ends came to 17 bases. Looked up from germline, CDR1 is SGHRS and CDR2 is YFSETQ. The CDR3 covers 15 residues. The CDR3 sequence: CASEPEPPGTGELFF. CDR3 sequence (DNA): TGCGCCAGCGAGCCAGAACCCCCGGGCACCGGGGAGCTGTTTTTT. Variable domain in full (rest from reference TRBV5-1 and TRBJ2-2): KAGVTQTPRYLIKTRGQQVTLSCSPISGHRSVSWYQQTPGQGLQFLFEYFSETQRNKGNFPGRFSGRQFSNSRSEMNVSTLELGDSALYLCASEPEPPGTGELFFGEGSRLTVL.

This chain connects TRBV19 to TRBJ1-1, with D perhaps matching TRBD1 (6 bases). Germline V gives CDR1 LNHDA, CDR2 SQIVND (reference sequence). The CDR3 spans 15 residues. Trimming took off 3 bases at V and 1 base at J, with 12 bases between the two ends. CDR3 sequence: CASSIQGLGNTEAFF. Written as DNA, the CDR3 is TGTGCCAGTAGTATCCAGGGGTTGGGGAACACTGAAGCTTTCTTT. The whole variable domain, filled in from reference TRBV19 and TRBJ1-1, reads DGGITQSPKYLFRKEGQNVTLSCEQNLNHDAMYWYRQDPGQGLRLIYYSQIVNDFQKGDIAEGYSVSREKKESFPLTVTSAQKNPTAFYLCASSIQGLGNTEAFFGQGTRLTVV.

The chain uses TRBV6-5 and TRBJ1-2, with 7 bases fitting TRBD1. CDR3 length: 15 amino acids. Germline assignment: CDR1 MNHEY and CDR2 SVGAGI. V lost 6 bases, J lost 3 bases, and 10 bases stayed unmatched. Written as DNA, the CDR3 is TGTGCCAGCAGACCAACACAGGGGAATCACTATGGCTACACCTTC. Protein: CASRPTQGNHYGYTF.

V usage is TRBV15 and J usage is TRBJ1-3; D not certain. In germline, CDR1 is LNHNV, CDR2 YYDKDF (reference sequence). V lost 0 bases and J 0 bases, leaving 9 bases between the germline ends. CDR3 size: 16 residues. The chain's CDR3 is CATSRDLGSSGNTIYF. Written as DNA, the CDR3 is TGTGCCACCAGCAGAGATTTGGGGAGCTCTGGAAACACCATATATTTT.

The V call is TRBV6-1, the J call TRBJ2-1; D not resolved. Trimming stripped 2 bases from V and 0 bases from J, with 14 bases between. The germline gives CDR1 MNHNS, CDR2 SASEGT. The CDR3 totals 17 residues. The CDR3: CASSERGYRSSYNEQFF. The DNA of the CDR3 is TGTGCCAGCAGTGAACGAGGCTACCGAAGCTCCTACAATGAGCAGTTCTTC.